This T cell receptor beta chain was observed in a study of identical twins. Regarding the study as a whole: It was out-of-frame TCR alpha sharing in monozygotic twins that models underestimated.

Worth noting for this clonotype: Its specificity is unknown.

Unique molecular identifiers were in the cDNA, with template-switch universal primer binding. TCRdb re-called the 5' RACE reads with MiXCR, one entry per CDR3 protein. The table includes about 550,000 distinct CDR3 sequences, 20% to 25% detected once. Everyone who donated was a healthy Caucasian. Germline V gene lookup returns CDR1 DFQATT and CDR2 SNEGSKA (reference sequence). Trimming removed 0 bases at V and 2 bases at J, with 12 bases between. This CDR3 is built from 15 residues. This sample was also put to use in a study of yellow fever vaccine responses in identical twins.

Sequences were obtained from CD4+ T cells sorted from blood. The chain carries TRBV20-1 and TRBJ2-3; no reliable D call. This sequence originates from a young woman in good health. The DNA for the CDR3 is TGCAGTGCTAGAGATCCGAGACTTAACACAGATACGCAGTATTTT. Amino acid sequence: CSARDPRLNTDTQYF.